This TCR beta chain appears in the sequencing data of a study of T cells in localized non-small cell lung cancer. This table comes from immunoSEQ multiplex PCR, and its TCRdb copy is limited to in-frame clones, with some not included. Of 50,000 to 75,000 clones listed, about 90% are singletons. This clone is termed large. The CDR3 totals 14 residues. Germline V lookup: CDR1 MNHEY, CDR2 SMNVEV (reference sequence). Trimming cost V 7 bases and J 4 bases, with 14 bases left between them. The gene calls are TRBV27 and TRBJ2-1; D might be TRBD1 (6 bases). The material was peripheral blood, obtained before any cancer treatment. This receptor was taken from a man aged 35 to 69 with stage I squamous cell lung carcinoma. CDR3: CASTPSTGYNEQFF. The CDR3 DNA reads TGTGCCAGCACCCCTTCAACAGGGTACAATGAGCAGTTCTTC.